This entry is about one T cell receptor beta chain. This entry comes from a study of blood T cell repertoires in COVID-19. Overall study context: Sites across the United States, Italy and Spain contributed samples from acute and convalescent COVID-19. T cells, B-cell-depleted T cells, or PBMCs provided the cDNA or gDNA that served as material.

This CDR3 comprises 14 residues. V lost 5 bases to trimming and J lost 7 bases; unmatched junction nucleotides: 3. Germline assignment: CDR1 MDHEN and CDR2 SYDVKM. The authors' processing: Estimation of nucleated cell counts relied on the amplification of reference gene primers. Method: immunoSEQ multiplex PCR; TCRdb's copy keeps in-frame clones and lacks some. The V and J calls and clone size are taken from that table; D and trimming were inferred from the DNA. The sample carries some 120,000 clones, 80% recorded once. V and J are TRBV28 and TRBJ1-6; 9 bases align to TRBD1. This clonotype was obtained from a human donor in a cohort sampled during active COVID-19. Sequencing was performed on peripheral blood. CDR3 nucleotides: TGTGCCAGCAGTGCGGGACAGGGAAATTCACCCCTCCACTTT. Translating it yields CASSAGQGNSPLHF. Drawing the rest from reference TRBV28 and TRBJ1-6, the complete variable domain is DVKVTQSSRYLVKRTGEKVFLECVQDMDHENMFWYRQDPGLGLRLIYFSYDVKMKEKGDIPEGYSVSREKKERFSLILESASTNQTSMYLCASSAGQGNSPLHFGNGTRLTVT.